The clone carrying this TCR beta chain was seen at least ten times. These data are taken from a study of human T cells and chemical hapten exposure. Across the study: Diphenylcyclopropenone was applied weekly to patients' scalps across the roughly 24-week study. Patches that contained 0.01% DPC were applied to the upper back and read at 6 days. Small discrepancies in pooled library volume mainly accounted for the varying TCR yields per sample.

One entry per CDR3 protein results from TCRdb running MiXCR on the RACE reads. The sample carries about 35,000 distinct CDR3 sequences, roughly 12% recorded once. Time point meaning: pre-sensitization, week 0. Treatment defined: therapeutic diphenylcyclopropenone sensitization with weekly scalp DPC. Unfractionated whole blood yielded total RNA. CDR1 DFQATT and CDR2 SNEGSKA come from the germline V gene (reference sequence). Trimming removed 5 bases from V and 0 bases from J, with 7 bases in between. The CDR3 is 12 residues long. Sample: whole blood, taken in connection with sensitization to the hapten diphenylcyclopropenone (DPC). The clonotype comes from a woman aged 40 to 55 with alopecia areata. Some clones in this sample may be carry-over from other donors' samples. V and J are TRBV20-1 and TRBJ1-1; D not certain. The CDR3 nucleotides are TGCAGTGCTTCCGATGTGAACACTGAAGCTTTCTTT. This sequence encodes CSASDVNTEAFF.